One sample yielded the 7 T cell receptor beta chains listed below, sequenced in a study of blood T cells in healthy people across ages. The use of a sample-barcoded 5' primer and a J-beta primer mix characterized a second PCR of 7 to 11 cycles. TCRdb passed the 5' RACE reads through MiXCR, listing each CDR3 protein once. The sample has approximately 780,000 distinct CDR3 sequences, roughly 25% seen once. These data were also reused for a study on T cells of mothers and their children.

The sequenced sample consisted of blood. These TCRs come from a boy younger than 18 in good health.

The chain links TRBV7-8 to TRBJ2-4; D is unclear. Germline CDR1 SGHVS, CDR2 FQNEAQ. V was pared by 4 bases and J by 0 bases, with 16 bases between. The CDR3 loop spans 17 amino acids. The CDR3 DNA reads TGTGCCAGCAGCTCTCGGACCGAGCCCACAGCCAAAAACATTCAGTACTTC. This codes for CASSSRTEPTAKNIQYF.

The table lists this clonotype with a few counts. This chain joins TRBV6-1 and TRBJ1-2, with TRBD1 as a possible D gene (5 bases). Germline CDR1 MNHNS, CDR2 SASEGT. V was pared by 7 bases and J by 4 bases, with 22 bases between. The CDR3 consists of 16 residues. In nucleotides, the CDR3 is TGTGCCAGCAAGCAGGGCATGGCAGGGTGGCGCTATGGCTACACCTTC. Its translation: CASKQGMAGWRYGYTF.

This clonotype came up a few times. The CDR3 sequence is CASSGTSGATGELFF. CDR3 DNA sequence: TGTGCCAGCAGCGGGACTAGCGGGGCGACCGGGGAGCTGTTTTTT. The J gene is TRBJ2-2, the V gene TRBV2, with 13 bases fitting TRBD2. The junction had 3 bases not matched to a gene; V was cut back by 6 bases and J by 5 bases. This CDR3 contains 15 residues. Germline V gene lookup returns CDR1 SNHLY and CDR2 FYNNEI.

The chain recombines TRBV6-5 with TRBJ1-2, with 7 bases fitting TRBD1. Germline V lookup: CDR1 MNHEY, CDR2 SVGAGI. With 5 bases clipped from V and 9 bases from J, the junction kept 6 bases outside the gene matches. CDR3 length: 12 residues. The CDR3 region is CASSQGQVSYTF. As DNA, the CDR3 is TGTGCCAGCAGTCAAGGACAGGTCAGCTACACCTTC.

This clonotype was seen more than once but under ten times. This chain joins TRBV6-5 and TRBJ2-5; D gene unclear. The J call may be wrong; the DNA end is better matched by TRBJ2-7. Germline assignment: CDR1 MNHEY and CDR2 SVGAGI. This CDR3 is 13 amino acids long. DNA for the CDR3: TGTGCCAGCAGTCCCCAGTCGCCCTACGAGCAGTACTTC. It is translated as CASSPQSPYEQYF.

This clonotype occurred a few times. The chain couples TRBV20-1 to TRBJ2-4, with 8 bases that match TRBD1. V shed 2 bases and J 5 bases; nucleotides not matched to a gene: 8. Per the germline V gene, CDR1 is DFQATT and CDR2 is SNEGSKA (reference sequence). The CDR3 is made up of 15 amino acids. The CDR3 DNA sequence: TGCAGTGCTAGAAATGGAACAGGGGGGCAAAACATTCAGTACTTC. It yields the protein CSARNGTGGQNIQYF.

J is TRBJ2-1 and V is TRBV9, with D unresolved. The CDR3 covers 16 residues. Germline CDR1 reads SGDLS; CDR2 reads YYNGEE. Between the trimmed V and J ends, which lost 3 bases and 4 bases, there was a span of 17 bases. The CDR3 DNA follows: TGTGCCAGCAGCGCGAGAGGTCCCGGACCGTACAATGAGCAGTTCTTC. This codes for CASSARGPGPYNEQFF.